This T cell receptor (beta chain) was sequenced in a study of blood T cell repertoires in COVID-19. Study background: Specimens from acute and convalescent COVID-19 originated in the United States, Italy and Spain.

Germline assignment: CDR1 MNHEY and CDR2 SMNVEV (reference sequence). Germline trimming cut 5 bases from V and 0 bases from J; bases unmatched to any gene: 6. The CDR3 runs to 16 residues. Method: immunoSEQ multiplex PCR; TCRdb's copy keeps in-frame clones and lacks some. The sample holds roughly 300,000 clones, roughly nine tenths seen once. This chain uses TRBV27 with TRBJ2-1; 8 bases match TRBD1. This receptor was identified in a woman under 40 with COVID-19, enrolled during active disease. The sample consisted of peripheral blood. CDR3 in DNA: TGTGCCAGCAGTCCTCTGACAGGGGCCTCCTACAATGAGCAGTTCTTC. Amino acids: CASSPLTGASYNEQFF.